This TCR beta chain derives from a study of CD8 T cells in ankylosing spondylitis. Study results and limitations: In ankylosing spondylitis blood, a motif of roughly 8 highly homologous TCR beta variants appeared characteristic. Within matched ankylosing spondylitis synovial fluid, disease-linked clones were reportedly significantly enriched.

Between the trimmed V and J ends, which lost 4 bases and 2 bases, there was a span of 16 bases. This CDR3 has 16 residues. Libraries of TCR beta came from quantitative 5'-RACE with molecular barcodes. MiXCR was run by TCRdb on the 5' RACE reads, yielding one entry per CDR3 protein. In the table there are about 540,000 distinct CDR3 sequences, 12% of which are singletons. A remark on this clonotype: Antigen specificity is unknown.

This receptor was taken from a male donor with ankylosing spondylitis. Sequenced material: blood, either unsorted or a sorted T cell fraction (not recorded which). This chain connects TRBV12-3 or TRBV12-4 to TRBJ2-3, with D perhaps TRBD1 or TRBD2 (5 bases each). CDR3 loop: CASSYQTGTLTDTQYF. CDR3 DNA sequence: TGTGCCAGCAGTTACCAAACCGGGACGCTCACAGATACGCAGTATTTT.